This T cell receptor (beta chain) was sequenced in a study of blood T cell repertoires in COVID-19. Study in general: Specimens from acute and convalescent COVID-19 originated in the United States, Italy and Spain.

Under the authors' procedure: From reference gene primer amplification, estimates of nucleated cell counts were derived. Using immunoSEQ multiplex PCR, the repertoire was profiled, and TCRdb retains in-frame clones only, with some absent. The V and J calls and clone size come from that table; D and trimming were worked out from the DNA. Of some 160,000 clones in the sample, 83% were seen once. A few counts support this clone. The TCR sequence derives from a human donor in a cohort sampled during active COVID-19. The sample consisted of peripheral blood.

For the CDR3, the DNA is TGTGCCAGCAGTTTCAGGGTGTCGGGCTACGAGCAGTACTTC. It encodes CASSFRVSGYEQYF. J is TRBJ2-7 and V is TRBV27; D may be TRBD1 (5 bases). Germline values: CDR1 MNHEY, CDR2 SMNVEV (reference sequence). Trimming removed 3 bases from V and 3 bases from J, with 12 bases in between. The CDR3 consists of 14 residues.